What follows is one T cell receptor (beta chain) and its context. Its antigen remains undetermined. No much larger clonotype is one base removed from it; base qualities were not supplied. In Seattle, one collaborating source enrolled patients while the infection was active and tracked those patients longitudinally over the course of disease. Collaborating institutions collected whole blood in K2EDTA tubes following their own protocols. Collaborator samples were shipped for TCRbeta analysis as frozen whole blood, isolated PBMCs, or DNA extracted from either sample type. The data were obtained in a study of blood T cell repertoires in COVID-19 (dated by TCRdb to the early 2020s). The study in broad terms: Samples from collaborators originated in the United States, Italy and Spain and spanned both the acute and convalescent phases of COVID-19. Where available, HLA class I and class II types were taken from metadata supplied by the sample provider and were not determined by assay-based typing. Subjects who had been exposed to COVID-19, were actively infected with it, or had recovered from it provided the deeply sampled blood TCRbeta repertoires that made up the dataset. The material from the prospective study consisted of cDNA or gDNA derived from T cells, B-cell-depleted T cells, or PBMCs. Samples came from the ongoing ImmuneRACE study (first 160 participants) plus 1,254 subjects from 6 global collaborators. The repertoires were made available in a free public database intended to serve as a resource for research on the immune response to SARS-CoV-2. A de-identified subject ID, COVID-19 status, age in years and sex were almost always included in the sample metadata. General findings and caveats noted by the study authors: Clinical and demographic metadata were provided uncurated, with the amount varying by source and participant.

The germline ends are 14 bases apart after V is trimmed by 2 bases and J by 3 bases. The germline V gene supplies CDR1 SGHVS and CDR2 FQNEAQ. From its cysteine to its phenylalanine, the CDR3 spans 16 amino acids. Just the 48-base CDR3 DNA is kept, in frame starting at base 1. TCRbeta CDR3 regions were amplified from genomic DNA using the immunoSEQ Assay, a bias-controlled multiplex PCR. As for how the authors treated the data: Nucleated cell counts per sample were estimated from amplification of reference gene primers within the assay. To quantify the absolute abundance of each unique TCRbeta CDR3 rearrangement, sequence reads were collapsed and filtered. Productive Simpson clonality was computed per sample as the square root of Simpson's diversity index over productive rearrangements. TCRdb carries this immuneACCESS record with in-frame sequences only. Its versions omit some clonotypes, under half of them owing to an unresolved V gene in the studies checked, with the rest unexplained. V, J and clone size are those of that table, while D and trimming were read from the DNA. The sample profile shows hundreds of thousands of clones; 80% to 90% of them were found once. The top ten clones comprise just over 7% of the sample.

The specimen sequenced was peripheral blood. The sequence is built from TRBV7-8 and TRBJ1-5; TRBD1 is a possible D gene, resting on 6 matching bases. The origin of this receptor is a woman aged 55-70 years with COVID-19, enrolled during active disease. CDR3 sequence: CASSLYPGADNQPQHF. The DNA sequence reads TGTGCCAGCAGCTTATATCCAGGGGCTGACAATCAGCCCCAGCATTTT.